This T cell receptor beta chain was documented in a study of tumor-infiltrating lymphocytes in primary liver carcinoma (dated by TCRdb to 2017 to 2019). Regarding the research as a whole: Five patients with histopathologically diagnosed primary liver carcinoma underwent surgical resection in China between 2015 and March 2016. Each sample produced about 3.5 to 7.5 million productive TCRbeta reads, and read depth showed no significant difference between tissue types. A total of about 35 specimens from 5 patients went through TCRbeta repertoire sequencing, namely 25 tumor regions, 5 adjacent noncancerous liver tissues and 5 peripheral blood samples. The five patients had tumors staged T1-T3 N0M0, with maximum diameters ranging from roughly 4.2 to 10 cm. High reproducibility was observed for the technical replicate repertoires, with mean shared-clone rates about 0.89 and correlation coefficients above 0.95. The five patients, three men and two women aged 30 to 69 years, had hepatocellular carcinoma (four) or combined HCC and intrahepatic cholangiocarcinoma (one). Across five regions of each liver tumor, along with adjacent normal tissue and blood, the study brought together TCRbeta repertoire sequencing, expression microarrays and whole-exome sequencing.

As to this clonotype: Its specific antigen is unknown. Qualities for individual bases were not recorded, and no much larger clone is one base off.

Inclusive of the bounding cysteine and phenylalanine, the CDR3 is 15 residues long. Kept here is only the CDR3 DNA, which spans 45 bases and is read in frame from base 1. Trimming removed 3 bases from V and 3 bases from J; the gene matches leave 7 bases unexplained. For CDR1 and CDR2, the germline V gene lists SGHDT and YYEEEE. Blood RNA was extracted from unsorted whole blood using TRIzol reagent, and germline DNA was obtained with the DNeasy Blood & Tissue kit. At the time of sampling, the patients had chronic HBV infection and had not received any treatment. Approximately 4 milliliters of peripheral blood were collected into K2EDTA tubes before surgery. What the authors observed across the whole study: Because only the TCR beta chain was sequenced and unpaired alpha chains were not captured, true repertoire diversity is likely underestimated. Comparison of CD4+ and CD8+ T cell repertoires was precluded by the use of bulk unsorted samples. Pairs of tumor regions showed greater repertoire overlap (mean about 36%) than tumor-adjacent pairs (roughly 17%) or tumor-blood pairs (approximately 15%), which is consistent with antigen-driven expansion. The top 250 clones made up a significantly larger repertoire fraction in tumors than in blood (p = 0.039). Only 4 or 5 patients were included in the study, and the authors note that the findings should be validated in a larger study.

A constant-region primer and ProtoScript II reverse transcriptase were used to reverse-transcribe TCRbeta-specific cDNA from 500 ng total RNA. Three nested multiplex PCR rounds, following a slightly modified ARM-PCR procedure, were used to build the TCRbeta libraries. The first two PCR rounds used multiplex TRBV1-TRBV30 forward primers with a Cbeta reverse primer, each for roughly 11 cycles. Sample barcodes and Illumina adapters were added in a final 25-cycle PCR using Deep VentR polymerase. Before sequencing, amplicons of 200-500 bp were purified from gel using a QIAquick gel extraction kit. The TCRbeta amplicons were sequenced with 250-bp paired-end reads on an Illumina HiSeq 2500. The published analysis was carried out like this. Trimmomatic v0.33 was used to quality-trim the reads, and FLASH v1.2.11 was used to merge paired reads so that full CDR3 sequences could be recovered. V, D and J germline segments were assigned to the rearranged TCRbeta sequences by MiGEC v1.2.1b. Clonotype statistics, along with Shannon-Wiener diversity indices, were calculated using VDJtools v1.0.0. To reduce sampling bias, subsequent analyses other than the diversity analysis used only the 250 most abundant clonotypes in each sample. The public sequencing data were trimmed at Q25 with fastp and processed into clonotypes with MiXCR by TCRdb, which kept only in-frame beta chains. Here each entry gathers all rows of one CDR3 protein and keeps the most common genes and DNA. Here the V and J calls rest on TCRdb's processing, not on the authors' analysis. The sample table shows a few hundred thousand distinct CDR3 sequences, and around three fifths are seen once. Of the sample, about a sixth is held by the ten largest clones.

The sequencing sample was made of peripheral blood. This clonotype originated in a woman aged 25-40 years with primary liver carcinoma and hepatitis B virus infection. The chain employs TRBV5-6 and TRBJ2-7, and 9 junction bases match TRBD2. This receptor has the CDR3 CASSCTGLANYEQYF. DNA sequence: TGTGCCAGCAGCTGTACGGGACTAGCCAACTACGAGCAGTACTTC.